This is a list of T cell receptor beta chains from one sample in a study of blood T cell repertoires in COVID-19. Produced via immunoSEQ multiplex PCR; TCRdb's table is partial and in-frame only. The sample gives 250,000 to 300,000 clones, about 90% of which show up once; around 10% is in the top ten. The sequencing input was peripheral blood. These receptors all stem from a woman in her thirties with COVID-19, enrolled during active disease. Each CDR3 is given with its conserved first and last residue. D genes are given only for firm matches.

CDR3aa: CASSTEGTEYNTEAFF
v_gene: TRBV6-6
d_gene: TRBD1
j_gene: TRBJ1-1

CDR3aa: CASSSRQGLWASPLHF
v_gene: TRBV7-8
d_gene: TRBD1
j_gene: TRBJ1-6

CDR3aa: CASSLVGTNYNEQFF
v_gene: TRBV5-1
d_gene: .
j_gene: TRBJ2-1

CDR3aa: CASTLWGGATDTQYF
v_gene: TRBV19
d_gene: .
j_gene: TRBJ2-3

CDR3aa: CASSSGRGETQYF
v_gene: TRBV18
d_gene: .
j_gene: TRBJ2-5

CDR3aa: CASSQDAPVEQFF
v_gene: TRBV4-1
d_gene: .
j_gene: TRBJ2-1

CDR3aa: CASRSGGGTLNTEAFF
v_gene: TRBV19
d_gene: .
j_gene: TRBJ1-1

CDR3aa: CASRATGLAGIQYF
v_gene: TRBV2
d_gene: TRBD2
j_gene: TRBJ2-4

CDR3aa: CASSEAGGTTGPVF
v_gene: TRBV9
d_gene: TRBD1
j_gene: TRBJ1-1

CDR3aa: CASSYPTSGGAGEYVDTQYF
v_gene: TRBV2
d_gene: TRBD2
j_gene: TRBJ2-3

CDR3aa: CASSLDSQETQYF
v_gene: TRBV12-3/TRBV12-4
d_gene: .
j_gene: TRBJ2-5